This T cell receptor beta chain came from a study of cytomegalovirus exposure and HLA in healthy donors. Study-wide results and limits: An analysis was carried out at a later point. It showed that HLA-associated TCR beta chains were more clonally expanded than equally common non-associated chains.

The PCR employed 60 Vbeta primers together with 13 Jbeta primers. Generated by immunoSEQ multiplex PCR, the TCRdb table keeps only in-frame clones and is missing some. This table holds roughly 180,000 clones, around 80% found once. CDR3 length: 16 residues. The germline gives CDR1 ENHRY, CDR2 SYGVKD. Trimming cost V 4 bases and J 2 bases, with 14 bases left between them. In regard to this clone: Its matching antigen is unknown.

The chain combines TRBV10-3 with TRBJ2-2; D is perhaps TRBD1 (5 bases). Sequencing was performed on PBMCs. The sequence was collected from a girl between 5 and 17 years old in good health and CMV-seropositive. CDR3 in DNA: TGTGCCATCAGTGGGGAAAACAGGAAAAACACCGGGGAGCTGTTTTTT. This gives the protein CAISGENRKNTGELFF.